These T cell receptor beta chains were read from a single sample in a study of T cell responses to AZD1222 COVID-19 vaccine. Data came from immunoSEQ multiplex PCR; TCRdb stores just in-frame clones and leaves some out. The sample gives under 110,000 clones, more than 75% of which show up once; more than 15% is in the top ten. Sequenced here: peripheral blood, sampled on day 0 of AZD1222 vaccination. Receptors were obtained from an adult in good health. The CDR3 runs from the conserved cysteine through the conserved F or W. Each record gives: J gene, D gene, clone size, V gene, CDR3 DNA, CDR3 protein. The D gene is left open where the match is weak. Some rows mark clone size as missing; the rest say once, few, many or name a class of expanded clone.

j_gene: TRBJ2-7
d_gene: TRBD2
abundance: NA
v_gene: TRBV29-1
CDR3nt: TGCAGCGGACAAGCGGGAGGCTCCTACGAGCAGTACTTC
CDR3aa: CSGQAGGSYEQYF

j_gene: TRBJ2-7
d_gene: TRBD2
abundance: NA
v_gene: TRBV18
CDR3nt: TGTGCCAGCTCTACTAGCGGGGACGTCGACGAGCAGTACTTC
CDR3aa: CASSTSGDVDEQYF

j_gene: TRBJ2-7
d_gene: NA
abundance: NA
v_gene: TRBV19
CDR3nt: TGTGCCAGTAGTCTCGGGACGGGATACGAGCAGTACTTC
CDR3aa: CASSLGTGYEQYF

j_gene: TRBJ2-1
d_gene: NA
abundance: few
v_gene: TRBV7-3
CDR3nt: TGTGCCAGCAGCTTATTCCCGGGTACCAATGAGCAGTTCTTC
CDR3aa: CASSLFPGTNEQFF

j_gene: TRBJ1-1
d_gene: NA
abundance: NA
v_gene: TRBV4-1
CDR3nt: TGCGCCAGCAGCCAAGATCTGGGAGGCGCTGAAGCTTTCTTT
CDR3aa: CASSQDLGGAEAFF

j_gene: TRBJ2-3
d_gene: NA
abundance: NA
v_gene: TRBV11-2
CDR3nt: TGTGCCAGCAGCTTCGGCAGGGGCACAGATACGCAGTATTTT
CDR3aa: CASSFGRGTDTQYF

j_gene: TRBJ2-2
d_gene: NA
abundance: once
v_gene: TRBV9
CDR3nt: TGTGCCAGCAGCGTAGAGAGGCCCGGAAAAGGGAACACCGGGGAGCTGTTTTTT
CDR3aa: CASSVERPGKGNTGELFF

j_gene: TRBJ1-5
d_gene: NA
abundance: NA
v_gene: TRBV5-3
CDR3nt: TGTGCCAGAAGCTTGGATCCGGGTAAGAAACAACCCCAGCATTTT
CDR3aa: CARSLDPGKKQPQHF

j_gene: TRBJ2-5
d_gene: NA
abundance: NA
v_gene: TRBV10-3
CDR3nt: TGTGCCATCAGTGGACCTAGTGGGGGAGTGCAAGAGACCCAGTACTTC
CDR3aa: CAISGPSGGVQETQYF

j_gene: TRBJ1-1
d_gene: NA
abundance: NA
v_gene: TRBV5-1
CDR3nt: TGCGCCAGCAGCTTAGAGATGAACACTGAAGCTTTCTTT
CDR3aa: CASSLEMNTEAFF

j_gene: TRBJ2-7
d_gene: TRBD1
abundance: NA
v_gene: TRBV5-4
CDR3nt: TGTGCCAGCAGTCGCCCGGGACAGTATAACGAGCAGTACTTC
CDR3aa: CASSRPGQYNEQYF

j_gene: TRBJ1-4
d_gene: NA
abundance: NA
v_gene: TRBV30
CDR3nt: TGTGCCTGGAGTGGGGACGGGAGGAGACTGTTTTTT
CDR3aa: CAWSGDGRRLFF

j_gene: TRBJ2-7
d_gene: NA
abundance: NA
v_gene: TRBV4-1
CDR3nt: TGCGCCAGCAGCCAAGGGAAAGGACTTGAGGGAGAGCAGTACTTC
CDR3aa: CASSQGKGLEGEQYF

j_gene: TRBJ1-3
d_gene: NA
abundance: NA
v_gene: TRBV19
CDR3nt: TGTGCCAGTCTTCGGGACATCCGGCTTAGCTCTGGAAACACCATATATTTT
CDR3aa: CASLRDIRLSSGNTIYF

j_gene: TRBJ1-1
d_gene: NA
abundance: NA
v_gene: TRBV11-3
CDR3nt: TGTGCCAGCAGCTTAAATAGGATGGGCTCGGAGAACACTGAAGCTTTCTTT
CDR3aa: CASSLNRMGSENTEAFF

j_gene: TRBJ1-6
d_gene: NA
abundance: NA
v_gene: TRBV6-4
CDR3nt: TGTGCCAGCAGTGAAAGGGGACCTAATTCACCCCTCCACTTT
CDR3aa: CASSERGPNSPLHF

j_gene: TRBJ1-6
d_gene: TRBD1
abundance: NA
v_gene: TRBV11-2
CDR3nt: TGTGCCAGCAGCTTAAACAGGGGCAGTAATTCACCCCTCCACTTT
CDR3aa: CASSLNRGSNSPLHF

j_gene: TRBJ2-5
d_gene: NA
abundance: NA
v_gene: TRBV18
CDR3nt: TGTGCCAGCTCACCCAACAAAGGGCCCCAAGAGACCCAGTACTTC
CDR3aa: CASSPNKGPQETQYF

j_gene: TRBJ2-7
d_gene: NA
abundance: NA
v_gene: TRBV30
CDR3nt: TGTGCCTGGAGTTGGGCAGGGACCTCCTACGAGCAGTACTTC
CDR3aa: CAWSWAGTSYEQYF

j_gene: TRBJ1-3
d_gene: NA
abundance: few
v_gene: TRBV2
CDR3nt: TGTGCCAGCAGTGAAAGGAAATACTCTGGAAACACCATATATTTT
CDR3aa: CASSERKYSGNTIYF

j_gene: TRBJ2-7
d_gene: TRBD2
abundance: NA
v_gene: TRBV28
CDR3nt: TGTGCCAGCAGTCTAGCGGGAGGGCCGGAGGAGCAGTACTTC
CDR3aa: CASSLAGGPEEQYF

j_gene: TRBJ2-1
d_gene: NA
abundance: NA
v_gene: TRBV6-6
CDR3nt: TGTGCCAGCAGTTACAATGAGCAGTTCTTC
CDR3aa: CASSYNEQFF

j_gene: TRBJ1-5
d_gene: NA
abundance: NA
v_gene: TRBV7-9
CDR3nt: TGTGCCAGCAGCACAGGGACACAAAGCAATCAGCCCCAGCATTTT
CDR3aa: CASSTGTQSNQPQHF

j_gene: TRBJ2-1
d_gene: NA
abundance: NA
v_gene: TRBV3-1/TRBV3-2
CDR3nt: TGTGCCAGCAGCCCAGAGAGTAGTAATGAGCAGTTCTTC
CDR3aa: CASSPESSNEQFF

j_gene: TRBJ2-1
d_gene: NA
abundance: NA
v_gene: TRBV19
CDR3nt: TGTGCCAGCGCGGAGGTGGGCTACAATGAGCAGTTCTTC
CDR3aa: CASAEVGYNEQFF

j_gene: TRBJ1-4
d_gene: NA
abundance: NA
v_gene: TRBV21-1
CDR3nt: TGTGCCAGCAGCAGGAACCCAACAACTAATGAAAAACTGTTTTTT
CDR3aa: CASSRNPTTNEKLFF

j_gene: TRBJ1-6
d_gene: NA
abundance: NA
v_gene: TRBV19
CDR3nt: TGTGCCAGCCGACCCCCAAGGGTAACCTATAATTCACCCCTCCACTTT
CDR3aa: CASRPPRVTYNSPLHF

j_gene: TRBJ2-7
d_gene: NA
abundance: NA
v_gene: TRBV19
CDR3nt: TGTGCCAGTAGCCAGGGGTCCCTACACGAGCAGTACTTC
CDR3aa: CASSQGSLHEQYF

j_gene: TRBJ2-1
d_gene: NA
abundance: once
v_gene: TRBV10-1
CDR3nt: TGCGCCAGCAGTGATCGTCTGGGGTACAATGAGCAGTTCTTC
CDR3aa: CASSDRLGYNEQFF

j_gene: TRBJ2-3
d_gene: NA
abundance: NA
v_gene: TRBV30
CDR3nt: TGTGCCTGGACGCGGGAAGGAGATACGCAGTATTTT
CDR3aa: CAWTREGDTQYF

j_gene: TRBJ2-4
d_gene: NA
abundance: NA
v_gene: TRBV7-8
CDR3nt: TGTGCCAGCAGCTCCAGGAGGACGGGAGCGGCCAAAAACATTCAGTACTTC
CDR3aa: CASSSRRTGAAKNIQYF

j_gene: TRBJ1-5
d_gene: NA
abundance: NA
v_gene: TRBV6-5
CDR3nt: TGTGCCAGCAGTTACTTAGGGATCCGGCAGCCCCAGCATTTT
CDR3aa: CASSYLGIRQPQHF

j_gene: TRBJ2-1
d_gene: TRBD1
abundance: NA
v_gene: TRBV10-3
CDR3nt: TGTGCCTCCAAACGGGAACAGGGGACCAATGAGCAGTTCTTC
CDR3aa: CASKREQGTNEQFF

j_gene: TRBJ2-2
d_gene: NA
abundance: NA
v_gene: TRBV28
CDR3nt: TGTGCCAGCAGTGAAAGGGTCACCGGGGAGCTGTTTTTT
CDR3aa: CASSERVTGELFF

j_gene: TRBJ2-1
d_gene: NA
abundance: NA
v_gene: TRBV30
CDR3nt: TGTGCCTGGAGTGACGGGCTAGCGTATGCCAATGAGCAGTTCTTC
CDR3aa: CAWSDGLAYANEQFF

j_gene: TRBJ2-5
d_gene: TRBD2
abundance: NA
v_gene: TRBV28
CDR3nt: TGTGCCAGCAGTTCGGGAGGGCGCACCCAAGAGACCCAGTACTTC
CDR3aa: CASSSGGRTQETQYF

j_gene: TRBJ1-5
d_gene: NA
abundance: NA
v_gene: TRBV3-1/TRBV3-2
CDR3nt: TGTGCCAGCAGCCAAGTAAATCAGCCCCAGCATTTT
CDR3aa: CASSQVNQPQHF

j_gene: TRBJ2-7
d_gene: NA
abundance: NA
v_gene: TRBV5-1
CDR3nt: TGCGCCAGCAGCCTCATGGGCTACGAGCAGTACTTC
CDR3aa: CASSLMGYEQYF

j_gene: TRBJ1-6
d_gene: NA
abundance: NA
v_gene: TRBV3-1/TRBV3-2
CDR3nt: TGTGCCAGCAGCCCCAGACTGGAATTTTCACCCCTCCACTTT
CDR3aa: CASSPRLEFSPLHF

j_gene: TRBJ2-2
d_gene: TRBD2
abundance: NA
v_gene: TRBV7-9
CDR3nt: TGTGCCAGCCGGACTAGCGGGAGTCGAACCGGGGAGCTGTTTTTT
CDR3aa: CASRTSGSRTGELFF

j_gene: TRBJ1-4
d_gene: NA
abundance: NA
v_gene: TRBV25-1
CDR3nt: TGTGCCAGCAGTGAATGGGCGGGGAATGAAAAACTGTTTTTT
CDR3aa: CASSEWAGNEKLFF